Here is one TCR beta chain with its context. Antigen specificity is unknown. Naivety among CD8 cells was defined by CD45RO negativity and positive CCR7 selection, thereby excluding terminally differentiated effector memory CD45RA+ cells. CDR1 MNHNY and CDR2 SVGAGI come from the germline V gene (reference sequence). The germline V and J ends were trimmed by 6 bases and 0 bases, with 15 bases remaining between them. There are 15 residues in the CDR3. The entry originates in a study of shared clonotypes between healthy human individuals. Regarding the study as a whole: Clonotype sharing across several donors was observed for about 5.2% of naive CD4 clonotypes. What limited the represented genetic and exposure-history diversity was the small number of donors. Clonotypes which were not shared had lower generation probabilities than clonotypes that all four donors shared. Clonotype sharing among donors, it was expected, would be affected by sequencing depth.

The data were produced by immunoSEQ multiplex PCR, yet TCRdb's version contains in-frame clones alone and is incomplete. The repertoire includes about 1,900,000 clones, less than 95% of them detected once, and more than 0.9% sits in the top ten. This clonotype originated in a man aged 18-30 years in good health. Sequencing was carried out using naive CD8+ T cells sorted from blood. J is TRBJ2-7 and V is TRBV6-6; the D call may be TRBD1 or TRBD2 (5 bases each). The CDR3 sequence is CASSDPGPSSYEQYF. The CDR3 DNA follows: TGTGCCAGCAGCGACCCGGGACCGAGCTCCTACGAGCAGTACTTC.